The T cell receptor (beta chain) described here comes from a study of brain T cells in children with intractable seizures. In germline, CDR1 is SGHDT, CDR2 YYEEEE. This CDR3 region has 15 residues. V dropped 0 bases and J dropped 4; count of bases not matched to a gene: 4. TCRdb's table, derived via immunoSEQ multiplex PCR, lists solely in-frame clones and lacks some. The sample lists tens of thousands of clones; about 93% were seen once. The chain carries TRBV5-6 and TRBJ1-1; 9 bases map to TRBD1. The sequenced sample was peripheral blood, obtained at surgery. This sequence was found in a boy in the first two years of life with tuberous sclerosis and intractable seizures. Here the CDR3 DNA reads TGTGCCAGCAGCTTGGTGGGACAGGGAGGCACTGAAGCTTTCTTT. This translates into CASSLVGQGGTEAFF. The full variable domain, completed using reference TRBV5-6 and TRBJ1-1, is DAGVTQSPTHLIKTRGQQVTLRCSPKSGHDTVSWYQQALGQGPQFIFQYYEEEERQRGNFPDRFSGHQFPNYSSELNVNALLLGDSALYLCASSLVGQGGTEAFFGQGTRLTVV.